This entry concerns a single T cell receptor beta chain. As yet, its antigen is unknown. Germline V gene lookup returns CDR1 SGHAT and CDR2 FQDESV (reference sequence). V shed 5 bases and J shed 2 bases, with 10 bases lying between them. The CDR3 is 14 residues long. The table came from immunoSEQ multiplex PCR; TCRdb's copy has only in-frame clones and leaves some out. The table lists about 23,000 clones, 69% of them singletons. The sample originates from a study of tumor-infiltrating lymphocytes in localized non-small cell lung cancer. Study-wide background: From each patient, both tumor and uninvolved lung, non-adjacent to tumor, were sampled.

Study results and limitations: Not all patients were TCR sequenced, owing to tissue quantity. Technical variation could not be separated from intratumor heterogeneity here. TCRbeta sequencing showed higher T cell infiltration in tumors than uninvolved lung.

Sequencing used lung tumor tissue. The TCR originated in a human donor with non-small cell lung cancer. This sequence joins TRBV11-1 and TRBJ1-5; D possibly corresponds to TRBD1 (6 bases). Written as DNA, the CDR3 is TGTGCCAGCAGCAAGGACAGCCGCAATCAGCCCCAGCATTTT. It specifies CASSKDSRNQPQHF.